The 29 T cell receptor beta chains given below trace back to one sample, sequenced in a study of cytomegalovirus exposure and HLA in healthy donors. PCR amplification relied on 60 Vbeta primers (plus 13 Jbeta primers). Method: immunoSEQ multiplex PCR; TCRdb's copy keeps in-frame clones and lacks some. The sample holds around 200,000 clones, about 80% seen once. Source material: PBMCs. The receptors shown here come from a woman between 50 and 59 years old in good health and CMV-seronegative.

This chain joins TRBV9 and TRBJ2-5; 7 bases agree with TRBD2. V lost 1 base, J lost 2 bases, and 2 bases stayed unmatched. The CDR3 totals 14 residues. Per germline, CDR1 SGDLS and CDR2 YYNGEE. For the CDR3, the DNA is TGTGCCAGCAGCGTACTAGCGGAACAAGAGACCCAGTACTTC. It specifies CASSVLAEQETQYF.

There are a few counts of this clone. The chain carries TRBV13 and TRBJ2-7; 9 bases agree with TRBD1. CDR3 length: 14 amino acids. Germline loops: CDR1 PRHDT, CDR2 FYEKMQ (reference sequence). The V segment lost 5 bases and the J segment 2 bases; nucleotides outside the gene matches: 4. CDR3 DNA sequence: TGTGCCAGCAGCCCGGACAGGGGACCCTACGAGCAGTACTTC. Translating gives CASSPDRGPYEQYF.

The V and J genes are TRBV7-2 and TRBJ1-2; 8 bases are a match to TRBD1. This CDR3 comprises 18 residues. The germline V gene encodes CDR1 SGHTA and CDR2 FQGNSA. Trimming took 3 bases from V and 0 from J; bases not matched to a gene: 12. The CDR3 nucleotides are TGTGCCAGCAGCTTTAGGTGGACAGGGCGCGGGGCTAACTATGGCTACACCTTC. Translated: CASSFRWTGRGANYGYTF.

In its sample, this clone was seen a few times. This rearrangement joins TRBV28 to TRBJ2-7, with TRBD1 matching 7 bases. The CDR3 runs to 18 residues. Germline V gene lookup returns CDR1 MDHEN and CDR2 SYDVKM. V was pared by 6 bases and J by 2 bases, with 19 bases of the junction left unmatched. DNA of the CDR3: TGTGCCAGCAGCCCGACAGGGAGAGGTCTAAGTCAGGCCTACGAGCAGTACTTC. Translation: CASSPTGRGLSQAYEQYF.

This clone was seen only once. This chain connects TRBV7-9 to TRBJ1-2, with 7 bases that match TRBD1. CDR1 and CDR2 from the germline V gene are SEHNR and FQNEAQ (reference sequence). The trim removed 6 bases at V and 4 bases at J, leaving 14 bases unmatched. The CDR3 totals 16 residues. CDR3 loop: CASRLGSGTDLYGYTF. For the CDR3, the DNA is TGTGCCAGCAGGCTAGGGTCTGGGACAGACCTCTATGGCTACACCTTC.

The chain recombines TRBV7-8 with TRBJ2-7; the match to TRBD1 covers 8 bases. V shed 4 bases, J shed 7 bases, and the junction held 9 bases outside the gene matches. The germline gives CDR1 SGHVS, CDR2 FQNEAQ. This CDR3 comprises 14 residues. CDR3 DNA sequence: TGTGCCAGCAGCTCGGACAGGGATCCTCGGGAGCAGTACTTC. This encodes CASSSDRDPREQYF.

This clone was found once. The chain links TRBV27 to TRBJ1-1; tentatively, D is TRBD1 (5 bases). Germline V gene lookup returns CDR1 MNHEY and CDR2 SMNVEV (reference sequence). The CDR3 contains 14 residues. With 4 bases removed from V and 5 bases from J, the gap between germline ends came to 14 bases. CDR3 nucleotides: TGTGCCAGCAGTTACCGGCAGGGAGGAACTGAAGCTTTCTTT. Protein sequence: CASSYRQGGTEAFF.

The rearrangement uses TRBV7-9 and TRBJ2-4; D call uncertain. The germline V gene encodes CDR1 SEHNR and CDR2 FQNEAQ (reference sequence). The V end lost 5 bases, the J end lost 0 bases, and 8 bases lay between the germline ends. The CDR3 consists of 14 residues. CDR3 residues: CASSTRLAKNIQYF. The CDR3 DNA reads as TGTGCCAGCAGCACCCGGTTAGCCAAAAACATTCAGTACTTC.

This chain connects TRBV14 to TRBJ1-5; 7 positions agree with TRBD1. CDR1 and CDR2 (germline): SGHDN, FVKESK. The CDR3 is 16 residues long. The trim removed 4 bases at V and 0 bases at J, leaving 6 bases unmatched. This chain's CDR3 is CASSRPQGGSNQPQHF. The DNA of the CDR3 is TGTGCCAGCAGCCGACCTCAGGGGGGTAGCAATCAGCCCCAGCATTTT.

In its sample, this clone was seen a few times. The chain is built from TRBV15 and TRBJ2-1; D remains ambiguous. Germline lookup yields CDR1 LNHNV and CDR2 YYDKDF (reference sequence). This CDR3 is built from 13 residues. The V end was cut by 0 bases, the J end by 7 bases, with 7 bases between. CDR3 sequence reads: CATSRDLGNEQFF. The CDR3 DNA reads TGTGCCACCAGCAGAGATCTCGGGAATGAGCAGTTCTTC.

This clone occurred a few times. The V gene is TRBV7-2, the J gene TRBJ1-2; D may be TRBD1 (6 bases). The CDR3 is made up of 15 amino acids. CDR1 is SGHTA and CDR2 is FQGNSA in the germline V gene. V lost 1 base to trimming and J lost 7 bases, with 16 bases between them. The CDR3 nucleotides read TGTGCCAGCAGCTTAGTCCTCGCGGGGGGCGGTGGCTACACCTTC. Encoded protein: CASSLVLAGGGGYTF.

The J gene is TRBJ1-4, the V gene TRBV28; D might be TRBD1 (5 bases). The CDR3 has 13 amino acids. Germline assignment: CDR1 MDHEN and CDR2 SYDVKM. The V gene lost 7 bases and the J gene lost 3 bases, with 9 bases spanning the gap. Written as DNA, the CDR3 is TGTGCCAGCATGGGGGGACCTAATGAAAAACTGTTTTTT. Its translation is CASMGGPNEKLFF.

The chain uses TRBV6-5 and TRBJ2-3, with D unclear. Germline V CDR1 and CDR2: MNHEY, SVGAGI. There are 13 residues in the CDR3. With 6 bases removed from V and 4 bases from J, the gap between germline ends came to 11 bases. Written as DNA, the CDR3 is TGTGCCAGCAGCCCGATAGTCCCAGATACGCAGTATTTT. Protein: CASSPIVPDTQYF.

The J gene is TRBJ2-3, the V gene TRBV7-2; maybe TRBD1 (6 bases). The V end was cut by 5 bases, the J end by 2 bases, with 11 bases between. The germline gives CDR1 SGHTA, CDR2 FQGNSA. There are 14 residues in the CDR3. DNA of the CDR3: TGTGCCAGCAGCGCTCAGGGGTACACAGATACGCAGTATTTT. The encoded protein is CASSAQGYTDTQYF.

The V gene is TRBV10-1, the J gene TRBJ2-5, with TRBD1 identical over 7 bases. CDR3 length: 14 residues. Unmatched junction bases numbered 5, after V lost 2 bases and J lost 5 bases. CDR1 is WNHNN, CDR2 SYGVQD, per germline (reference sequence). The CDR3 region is CASSEGTARETQYF. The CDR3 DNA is TGCGCCAGCAGTGAGGGGACAGCAAGGGAGACCCAGTACTTC.

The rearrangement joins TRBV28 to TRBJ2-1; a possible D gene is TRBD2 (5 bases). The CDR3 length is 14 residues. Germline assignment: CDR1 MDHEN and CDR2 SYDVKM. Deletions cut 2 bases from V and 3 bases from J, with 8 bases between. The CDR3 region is CASSLERSYNEQFF. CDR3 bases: TGTGCCAGCAGTTTAGAGCGGAGCTACAATGAGCAGTTCTTC.

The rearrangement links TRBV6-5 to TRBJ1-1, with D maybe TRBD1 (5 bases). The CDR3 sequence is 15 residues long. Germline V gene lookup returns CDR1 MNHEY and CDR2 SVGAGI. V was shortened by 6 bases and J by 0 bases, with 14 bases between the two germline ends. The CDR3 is CASRGRRGMNTEAFF. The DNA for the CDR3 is TGTGCCAGCAGGGGGAGACGGGGGATGAACACTGAAGCTTTCTTT.

CDR3 bases: TGTGCCAGCTCACACGGGACAGGGGTGGAGACCCAGTACTTC. Amino acids: CASSHGTGVETQYF. The chain couples TRBV18 to TRBJ2-5, with 10 bases fitting TRBD1. The CDR3 length is 14 residues. Trimming removed 4 bases from V and 5 bases from J; junction bases left unmatched: 4. Germline CDR1 KGHSH, CDR2 LQKENI.

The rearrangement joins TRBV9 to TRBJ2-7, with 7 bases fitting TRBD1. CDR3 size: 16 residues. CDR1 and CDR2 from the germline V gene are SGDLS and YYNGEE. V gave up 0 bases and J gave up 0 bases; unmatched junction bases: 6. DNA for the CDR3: TGTGCCAGCAGCGTAGGGGGACAGCCCGACTCCTACGAGCAGTACTTC. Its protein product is CASSVGGQPDSYEQYF.

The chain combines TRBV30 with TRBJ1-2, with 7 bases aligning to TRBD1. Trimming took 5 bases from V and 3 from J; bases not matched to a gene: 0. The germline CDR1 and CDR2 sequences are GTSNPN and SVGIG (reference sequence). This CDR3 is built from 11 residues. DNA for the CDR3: TGTGCCTGGGGGACAGACTATGGCTACACCTTC. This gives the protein CAWGTDYGYTF.

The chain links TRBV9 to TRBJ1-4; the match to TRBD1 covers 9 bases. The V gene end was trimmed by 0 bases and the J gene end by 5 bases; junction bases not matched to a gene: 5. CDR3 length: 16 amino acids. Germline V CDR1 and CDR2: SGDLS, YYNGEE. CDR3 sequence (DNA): TGTGCCAGCAGCGTAGCGCCTGGGACAGGGAATGAAAAACTGTTTTTT. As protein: CASSVAPGTGNEKLFF.

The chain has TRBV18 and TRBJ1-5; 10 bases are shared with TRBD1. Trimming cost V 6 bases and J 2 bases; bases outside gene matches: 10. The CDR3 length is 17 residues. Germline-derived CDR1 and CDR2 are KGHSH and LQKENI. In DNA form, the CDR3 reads TGTGCCAGCTCCCCAGACAGGGGGCGCACGGGCAATCAGCCCCAGCATTTT. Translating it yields CASSPDRGRTGNQPQHF.

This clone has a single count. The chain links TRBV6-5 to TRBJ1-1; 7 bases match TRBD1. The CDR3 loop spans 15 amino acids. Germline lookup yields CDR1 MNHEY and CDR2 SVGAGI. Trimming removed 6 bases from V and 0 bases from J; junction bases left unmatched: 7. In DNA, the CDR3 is TGTGCCAGCAGGGCCGACAGGGCCATGAACACTGAAGCTTTCTTT. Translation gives CASRADRAMNTEAFF.

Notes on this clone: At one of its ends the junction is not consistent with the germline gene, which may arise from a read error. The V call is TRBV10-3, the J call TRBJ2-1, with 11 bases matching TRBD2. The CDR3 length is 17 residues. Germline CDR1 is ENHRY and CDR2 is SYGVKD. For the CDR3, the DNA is TGTGCCACCGAACCAAATAGCGGGGGGGCCGAAAACAATGAGCAGCTCTTC. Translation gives CATEPNSGGAENNEQLF.

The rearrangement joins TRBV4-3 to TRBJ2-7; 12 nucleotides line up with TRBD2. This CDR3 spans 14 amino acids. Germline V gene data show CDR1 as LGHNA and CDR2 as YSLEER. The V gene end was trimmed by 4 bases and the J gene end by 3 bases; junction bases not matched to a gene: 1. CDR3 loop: CASSPGLAGYEQYF. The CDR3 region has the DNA TGCGCCAGCAGCCCGGGACTAGCGGGCTACGAGCAGTACTTC.

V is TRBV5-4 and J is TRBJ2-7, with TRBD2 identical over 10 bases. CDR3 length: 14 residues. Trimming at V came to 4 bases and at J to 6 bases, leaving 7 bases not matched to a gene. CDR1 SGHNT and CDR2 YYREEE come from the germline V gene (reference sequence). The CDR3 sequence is CASSPGLAGVEQYF. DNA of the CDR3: TGTGCCAGCAGCCCGGGGCTAGCGGGAGTCGAGCAGTACTTC.

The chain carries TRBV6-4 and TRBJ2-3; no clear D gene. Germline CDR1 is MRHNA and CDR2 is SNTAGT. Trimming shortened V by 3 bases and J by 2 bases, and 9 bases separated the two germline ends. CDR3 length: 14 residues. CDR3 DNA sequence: TGTGCCAGCAGTGAGAGGTCCATCACAGATACGCAGTATTTT. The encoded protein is CASSERSITDTQYF.

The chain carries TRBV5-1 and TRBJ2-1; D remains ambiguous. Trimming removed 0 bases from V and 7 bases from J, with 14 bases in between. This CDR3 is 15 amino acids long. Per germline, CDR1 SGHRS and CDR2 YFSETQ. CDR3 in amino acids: CASSLVWAGLNEQFF. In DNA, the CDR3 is TGCGCCAGCAGCTTGGTCTGGGCTGGGTTAAATGAGCAGTTCTTC.

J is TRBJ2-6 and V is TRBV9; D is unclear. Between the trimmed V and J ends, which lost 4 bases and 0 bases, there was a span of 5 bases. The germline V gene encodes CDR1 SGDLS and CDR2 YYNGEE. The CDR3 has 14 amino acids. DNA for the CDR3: TGTGCCAGCAGCCCCCGCTCTGGGGCCAACGTCCTGACTTTC. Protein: CASSPRSGANVLTF.